This section outlines one TCR beta chain sequence together with its context. Which antigen it targets is not known. No much larger clonotype is one base removed from it; base qualities were not supplied. The sample comes from a study of control samples from healthy donors and cancer patients (dated by TCRdb to 2018 to 2020). Trimming takes 0 bases from V and 6 bases from J, and the germline ends sit 20 bases apart. Including the terminal cysteine and phenylalanine, the CDR3 comprises 17 residues. Only the CDR3 DNA stays, 51 bases, in frame from base 1. CDR1 LGHNA and CDR2 YSLEER are derived from the germline V gene. Library preparation used the immunoSEQ multiplex PCR assay. In TCRdb, the immuneACCESS table is reduced to in-frame sequences with V and J assigned. These tables do not hold every clone; where another copy was compared, an unresolved V gene accounts for under half, and the others remain unexplained. For this sample there are 150,000 to 200,000 clones; around 95% appear just once. Of the sample, 8.5% falls within the top ten clones.

This clonotype originated in a woman between 40 and 55 years old in good health. The V and J genes are TRBV4-3 and TRBJ1-2, and TRBD1 may be the D gene, going by 5 matching bases. The specimen was blood. The CDR3 protein: CASSQDYSGGLLNGYTF. Here is the DNA: TGCGCCAGCAGCCAAGATTATTCGGGGGGTCTTCTTAATGGCTACACCTTC.